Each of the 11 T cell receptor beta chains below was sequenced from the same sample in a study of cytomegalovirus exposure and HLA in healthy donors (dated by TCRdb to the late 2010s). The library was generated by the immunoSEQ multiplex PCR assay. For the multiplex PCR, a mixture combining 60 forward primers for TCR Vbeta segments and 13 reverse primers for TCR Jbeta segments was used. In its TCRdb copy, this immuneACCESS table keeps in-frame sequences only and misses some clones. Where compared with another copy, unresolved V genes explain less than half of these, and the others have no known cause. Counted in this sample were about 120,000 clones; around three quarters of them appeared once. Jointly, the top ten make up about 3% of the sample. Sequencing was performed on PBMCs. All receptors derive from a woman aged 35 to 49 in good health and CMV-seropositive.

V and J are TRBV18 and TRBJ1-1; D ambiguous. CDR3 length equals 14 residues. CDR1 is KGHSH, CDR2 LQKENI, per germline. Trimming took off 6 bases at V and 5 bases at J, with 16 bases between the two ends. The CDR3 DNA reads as TGTGCCAGCTCTCTGGAGGCCTTTGGGACTGAAGCTTTCTTT. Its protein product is CASSLEAFGTEAFF.

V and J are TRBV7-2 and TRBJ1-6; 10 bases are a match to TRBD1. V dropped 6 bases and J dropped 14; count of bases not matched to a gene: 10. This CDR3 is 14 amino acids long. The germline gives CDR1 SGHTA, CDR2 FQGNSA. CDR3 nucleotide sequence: TGTGCCAGCAGGAGAGGGACAGGGGAGGTATCCCTCCACTTT. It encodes CASRRGTGEVSLHF.

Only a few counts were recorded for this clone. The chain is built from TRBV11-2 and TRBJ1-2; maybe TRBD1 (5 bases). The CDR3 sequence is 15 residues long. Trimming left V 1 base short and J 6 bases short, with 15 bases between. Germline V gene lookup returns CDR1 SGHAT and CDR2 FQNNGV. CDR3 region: CASSLVRQGGHGYTF. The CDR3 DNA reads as TGTGCCAGCAGCTTAGTTAGGCAGGGAGGGCATGGCTACACCTTC. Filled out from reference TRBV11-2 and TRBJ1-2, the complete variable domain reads EAGVAQSPRYKIIEKRQSVAFWCNPISGHATLYWYQQILGQGPKLLIQFQNNGVVDDSQLPKDRFSAERLKGVDSTLKIQPAKLEDSAVYLCASSLVRQGGHGYTFGSGTRLTVV.

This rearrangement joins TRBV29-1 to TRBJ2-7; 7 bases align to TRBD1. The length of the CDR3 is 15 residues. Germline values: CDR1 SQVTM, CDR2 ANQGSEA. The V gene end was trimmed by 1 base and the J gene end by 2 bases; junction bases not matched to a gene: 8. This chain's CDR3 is CSVEVMTGRAYEQYF. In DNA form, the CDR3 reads TGCAGCGTTGAAGTCATGACAGGGCGGGCCTACGAGCAGTACTTC.

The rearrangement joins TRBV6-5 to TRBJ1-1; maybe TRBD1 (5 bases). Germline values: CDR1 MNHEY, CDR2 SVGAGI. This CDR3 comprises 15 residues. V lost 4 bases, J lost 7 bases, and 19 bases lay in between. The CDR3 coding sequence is TGTGCCAGCAGTTCCTCGCGGACGGCTGACAGTGAAGCTTTCTTT. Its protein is CASSSSRTADSEAFF.

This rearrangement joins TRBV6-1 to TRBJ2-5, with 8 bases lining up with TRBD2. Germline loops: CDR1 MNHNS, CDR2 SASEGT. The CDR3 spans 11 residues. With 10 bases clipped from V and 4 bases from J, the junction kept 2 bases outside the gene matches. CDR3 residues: CATGRGETQYF. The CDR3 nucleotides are TGTGCCACCGGGAGGGGAGAGACCCAGTACTTC.

CDR3 loop: CAWSLAGEGTDTQYF. The CDR3 nucleotides are TGTGCCTGGAGCTTAGCGGGAGAGGGCACAGATACGCAGTATTTT. V is TRBV30 and J is TRBJ2-3; TRBD2 matches at 9 bases. The CDR3 is 15 residues long. Germline trimming cut 3 bases from V and 1 base from J; bases unmatched to any gene: 5. The germline gives CDR1 GTSNPN, CDR2 SVGIG (reference sequence).

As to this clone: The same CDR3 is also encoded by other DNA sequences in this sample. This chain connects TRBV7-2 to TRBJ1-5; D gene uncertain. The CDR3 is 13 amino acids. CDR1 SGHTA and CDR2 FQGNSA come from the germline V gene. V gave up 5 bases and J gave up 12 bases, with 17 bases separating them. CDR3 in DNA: TGTGCCAGCAGCCCCGAACCCGTGGGAGTCCAGCATTTT. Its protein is CASSPEPVGVQHF.

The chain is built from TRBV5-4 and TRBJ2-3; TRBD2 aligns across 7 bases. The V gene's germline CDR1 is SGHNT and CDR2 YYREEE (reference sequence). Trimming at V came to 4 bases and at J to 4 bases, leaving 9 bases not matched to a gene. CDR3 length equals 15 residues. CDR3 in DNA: TGTGCCAGCAGCGCCGGACGTGCGGGGGCAGATACGCAGTATTTT. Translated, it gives CASSAGRAGADTQYF.

In DNA form, the CDR3 reads TGCGCCAGCAGCTTGGCCGGGACTAGTGTTTACGAGCAGTACTTC. This encodes CASSLAGTSVYEQYF. The genes are TRBV5-1 and TRBJ2-5; TRBD2 aligns across 8 bases. The J call is in doubt because the DNA end fits TRBJ2-7 better. Germline lookup yields CDR1 SGHRS and CDR2 YFSETQ. There are 15 residues in the CDR3.

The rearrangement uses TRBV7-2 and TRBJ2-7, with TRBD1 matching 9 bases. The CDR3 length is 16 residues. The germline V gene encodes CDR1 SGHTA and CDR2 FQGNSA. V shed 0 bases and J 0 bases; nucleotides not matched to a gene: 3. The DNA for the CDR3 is TGTGCCAGCAGCTTAGCCGGGACAGGGATCTCCTACGAGCAGTACTTC. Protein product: CASSLAGTGISYEQYF.